This entry describes one T cell receptor (beta chain). These data come from a study of T-cell reconstitution after alpha-beta-depleted transplantation in children. Unique molecular identifiers were incorporated into the prepared TCRbeta library. TCRdb passed the PCR reads through MiXCR, listing each CDR3 protein once. The sample includes 350,000 to 400,000 distinct CDR3 sequences, less than 15% of them seen just once. Trimming cost V 1 base and J 11 bases; bases outside gene matches: 11. There are 15 residues in the CDR3. V is TRBV12-3 or TRBV12-4 and J is TRBJ1-5, with 7 positions matching TRBD1. The clonotype comes from a human donor who donated a stem cell graft to a child with Fanconi anemia. The source was PBMCs, collected from the stem cell graft. CDR3 sequence reads: CASSLGGTALRSQHF. For the CDR3, the DNA is TGTGCCAGCAGTTTAGGAGGGACAGCTCTACGCTCCCAGCATTTT.